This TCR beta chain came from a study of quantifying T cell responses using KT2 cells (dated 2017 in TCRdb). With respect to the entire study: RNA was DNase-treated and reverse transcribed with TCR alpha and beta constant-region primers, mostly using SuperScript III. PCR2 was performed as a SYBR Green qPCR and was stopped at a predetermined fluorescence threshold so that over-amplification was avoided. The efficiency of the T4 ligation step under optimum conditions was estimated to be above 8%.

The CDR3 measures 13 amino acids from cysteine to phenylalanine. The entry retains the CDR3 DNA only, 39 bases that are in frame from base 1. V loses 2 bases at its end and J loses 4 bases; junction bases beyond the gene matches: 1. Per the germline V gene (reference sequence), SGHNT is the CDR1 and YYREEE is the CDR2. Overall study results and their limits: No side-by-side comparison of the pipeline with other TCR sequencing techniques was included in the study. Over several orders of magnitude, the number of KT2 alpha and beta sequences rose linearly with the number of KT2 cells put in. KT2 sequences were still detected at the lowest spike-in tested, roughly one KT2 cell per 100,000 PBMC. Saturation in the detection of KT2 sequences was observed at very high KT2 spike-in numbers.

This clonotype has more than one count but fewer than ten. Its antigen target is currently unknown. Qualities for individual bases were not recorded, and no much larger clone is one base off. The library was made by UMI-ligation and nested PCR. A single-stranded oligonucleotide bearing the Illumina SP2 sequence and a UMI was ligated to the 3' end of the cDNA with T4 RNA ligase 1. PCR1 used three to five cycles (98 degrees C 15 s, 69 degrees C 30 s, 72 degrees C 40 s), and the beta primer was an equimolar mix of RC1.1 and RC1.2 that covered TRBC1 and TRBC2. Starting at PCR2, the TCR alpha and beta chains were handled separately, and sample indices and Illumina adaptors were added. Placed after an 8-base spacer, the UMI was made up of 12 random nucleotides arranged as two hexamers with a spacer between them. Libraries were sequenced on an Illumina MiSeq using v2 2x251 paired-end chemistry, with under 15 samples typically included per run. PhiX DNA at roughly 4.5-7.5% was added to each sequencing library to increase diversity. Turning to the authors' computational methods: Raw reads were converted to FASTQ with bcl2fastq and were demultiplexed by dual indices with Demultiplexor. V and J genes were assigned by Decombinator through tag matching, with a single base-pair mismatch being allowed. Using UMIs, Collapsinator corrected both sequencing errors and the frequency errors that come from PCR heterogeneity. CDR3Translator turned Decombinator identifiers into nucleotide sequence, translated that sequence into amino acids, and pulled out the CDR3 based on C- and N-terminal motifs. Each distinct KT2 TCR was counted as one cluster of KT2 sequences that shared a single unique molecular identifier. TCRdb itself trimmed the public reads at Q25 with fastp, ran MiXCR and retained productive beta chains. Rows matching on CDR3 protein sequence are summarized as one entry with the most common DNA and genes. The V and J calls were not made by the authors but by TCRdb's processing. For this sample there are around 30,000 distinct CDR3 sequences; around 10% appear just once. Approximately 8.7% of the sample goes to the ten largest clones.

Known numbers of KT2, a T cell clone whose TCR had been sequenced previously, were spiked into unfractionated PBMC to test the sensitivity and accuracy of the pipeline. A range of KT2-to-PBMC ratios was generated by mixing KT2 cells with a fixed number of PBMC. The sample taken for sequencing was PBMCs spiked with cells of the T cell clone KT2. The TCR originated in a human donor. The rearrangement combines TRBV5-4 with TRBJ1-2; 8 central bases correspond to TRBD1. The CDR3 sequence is CASSFTGGYGYTF. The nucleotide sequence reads TGTGCCAGCAGCTTCACAGGGGGCTATGGCTACACCTTC.